The 22 T cell receptor beta chains given below trace back to one sample, sequenced in a study of cytomegalovirus exposure and HLA in healthy donors. Amplification used 60 Vbeta primers and 13 Jbeta primers. Assay used: immunoSEQ multiplex PCR; TCRdb lists only in-frame clones, some missing. This table holds some 190,000 clones, 65% to 85% found once. The sample consisted of PBMCs. The receptors originated from a young woman in good health and CMV-seronegative.

V and J are TRBV28 and TRBJ2-2; 10 nucleotides line up with TRBD1. V shed 1 base, J shed 4 bases, and the junction held 6 bases outside the gene matches. This CDR3 has 17 residues. Germline V gives CDR1 MDHEN, CDR2 SYDVKM. This CDR3 reads CASSLLETGGLTGELFF. The CDR3 DNA reads as TGTGCCAGCAGTTTATTGGAGACAGGGGGCCTCACCGGGGAGCTGTTTTTT.

The chain recombines TRBV14 with TRBJ2-1; possible D gene TRBD2, 5 bases. V lost 3 bases to trimming and J lost 3 bases, with 12 bases between them. In germline, CDR1 is SGHDN, CDR2 FVKESK. The CDR3 has 15 residues. The CDR3 here is CASSQLLGRYNEQFF. CDR3 DNA: TGTGCCAGCAGCCAGTTACTAGGGCGCTACAATGAGCAGTTCTTC.

This chain links TRBV6-4 with TRBJ1-1, with unresolved D. The CDR3 spans 14 residues. Germline V gene sequence: CDR1 MRHNA, CDR2 SNTAGT. V dropped 6 bases and J dropped 0 bases, with 11 bases sitting between them. The CDR3 DNA reads TGTGCCAGCAGCTCCAGTTTCATGAACACTGAAGCTTTCTTT. It codes for CASSSSFMNTEAFF.

In the case of this clone: Other DNA sequences in this specimen translate into the identical CDR3. The V call is TRBV19, the J call TRBJ1-1; D is perhaps TRBD1 (6 bases). The germline gives CDR1 LNHDA, CDR2 SQIVND (reference sequence). This CDR3 is built from 13 residues. V lost 5 bases and J lost 4, with 11 bases in between. In DNA form, the CDR3 reads TGTGCCAGTAGTTTGACAGGTGGCACTGAAGCTTTCTTT. Translation: CASSLTGGTEAFF.

V and J are TRBV27 and TRBJ2-2; TRBD1 aligns across 9 bases. J gave up 4 bases and V 6 bases, and 6 bases lay outside the gene matches. Germline values: CDR1 MNHEY, CDR2 SMNVEV (reference sequence). The CDR3 loop spans 15 amino acids. As DNA, the CDR3 is TGTGCCAGCAGCTACAGGGGGCTGGGCACCGGGGAGCTGTTTTTT. This codes for CASSYRGLGTGELFF.

CDR3 sequence (DNA): TGTGCCAGCAGCTTCGGGACTAGAGGGGGTGGTGAGACCCAGTACTTC. This codes for CASSFGTRGGGETQYF. This sequence joins TRBV5-4 and TRBJ2-5; 8 bases map to TRBD2. With 2 bases clipped from V and 5 bases from J, the junction kept 11 bases outside the gene matches. Germline V CDR1 and CDR2: SGHNT, YYREEE (reference sequence). CDR3 length: 16 residues.

V and J are TRBV2 and TRBJ2-7, with 8 bases fitting TRBD1. This CDR3 spans 13 amino acids. After removal of 6 bases from V and 2 bases from J, the junction contained 3 bases not matched to a gene. The germline V gene encodes CDR1 SNHLY and CDR2 FYNNEI. This chain's CDR3 is CASSRQGTYEQYF. CDR3 coding DNA: TGTGCCAGCAGCAGACAGGGGACCTACGAGCAGTACTTC.

The CDR3 DNA sequence: TGTGCCAGCAGACCGAGCGGGGGCAGGACCGGGGAGCTGTTTTTT. This gives the protein CASRPSGGRTGELFF. This chain uses TRBV6-5 with TRBJ2-2; 8 bases align to TRBD2. Per the germline V gene, CDR1 is MNHEY and CDR2 is SVGAGI. The CDR3 runs 15 residues. V gave up 6 bases and J gave up 5 bases; unmatched junction bases: 8.

The V gene is TRBV5-6, the J gene TRBJ1-6, with TRBD1 identical over 7 bases. CDR1 and CDR2 from the germline V gene are SGHDT and YYEEEE. The CDR3 length is 14 residues. V was clipped by 3 bases and J by 7 bases; unmatched bases: 4. CDR3 sequence: CASSSGTVNSPLHF. CDR3 bases: TGTGCCAGCAGCTCCGGGACAGTGAATTCACCCCTCCACTTT. Drawing the rest from reference TRBV5-6 and TRBJ1-6, the complete variable domain is DAGVTQSPTHLIKTRGQQVTLRCSPKSGHDTVSWYQQALGQGPQFIFQYYEEEERQRGNFPDRFSGHQFPNYSSELNVNALLLGDSALYLCASSSGTVNSPLHFGNGTRLTVT.

The rearrangement joins TRBV6-1 to TRBJ1-3, with no clear D. The V gene's germline CDR1 is MNHNS and CDR2 SASEGT. CDR3 length: 16 amino acids. V gave up 0 bases and J gave up 4 bases, with 13 bases separating them. DNA of the CDR3: TGTGCCAGCAGTGAAGCCGGAGCAACGGGGGGAAACACCATATATTTT. It yields the protein CASSEAGATGGNTIYF.

This chain connects TRBV6-5 to TRBJ1-6; D is perhaps TRBD1 (6 bases). The CDR3 covers 15 residues. From germline, CDR1 is MNHEY and CDR2 SVGAGI. Between the trimmed V and J ends, which lost 6 bases and 9 bases, there was a span of 18 bases. The CDR3 DNA sequence: TGTGCCAGCAGCCGCCTCATGGGGGCTGGTTCACCCCTCCACTTT. This sequence encodes CASSRLMGAGSPLHF.

The rearrangement links TRBV6-1 to TRBJ2-7; TRBD2 is a possible D gene (6 bases). Germline loops: CDR1 MNHNS, CDR2 SASEGT. V shed 2 bases and J shed 5 bases, with 13 bases lying between them. This CDR3 is built from 14 residues. The CDR3 coding sequence is TGTGCCAGCAGTGAATATTCGGGGGAAGACGAGCAGTACTTC. It codes for CASSEYSGEDEQYF.

The chain employs TRBV19 and TRBJ1-1; possibly TRBD1 for D (5 bases). This CDR3 has 15 residues. V was clipped by 7 bases and J by 0 bases, with 15 bases between them. The V gene's germline CDR1 is LNHDA and CDR2 SQIVND (reference sequence). The CDR3 reads CASMNSGPVNTEAFF. The CDR3 DNA is TGTGCCAGTATGAATTCAGGGCCCGTGAACACTGAAGCTTTCTTT.

The chain employs TRBV19 and TRBJ2-7; TRBD1 is a possible D gene (5 bases). Germline CDR1 LNHDA, CDR2 SQIVND (reference sequence). The CDR3 spans 13 residues. V lost 5 bases and J lost 3, with 11 bases in between. CDR3 in DNA: TGTGCCAGTAGTCACAGGAGATACTACGAGCAGTACTTC. Its translation: CASSHRRYYEQYF.

This rearrangement joins TRBV7-8 to TRBJ2-7, with D possibly TRBD1 on 5 matching bases. V was trimmed by 1 base and J by 3 bases, leaving 7 bases between them. This CDR3 is 13 amino acids long. Germline CDR1 and CDR2: SGHVS and FQNEAQ. The CDR3 protein is CASSLGQLYEQYF. The CDR3 nucleotides are TGTGCCAGCAGCTTAGGACAGCTCTACGAGCAGTACTTC.

The chain recombines TRBV7-2 with TRBJ1-6; D possibly corresponds to TRBD1 (5 bases). CDR1 is SGHTA and CDR2 is FQGNSA in the germline V gene. The V end lost 5 bases, the J end lost 6 bases, and 14 bases lay between the germline ends. This CDR3 region has 15 residues. In nucleotides, the CDR3 is TGTGCCAGCAGCGAACTGACAGCAATTAATTCACCCCTCCACTTT. This gives the protein CASSELTAINSPLHF.

This chain uses TRBV7-2 with TRBJ2-7; TRBD2 matches at 15 bases. From germline, CDR1 is SGHTA and CDR2 FQGNSA. This CDR3 spans 14 amino acids. Trimming cost V 5 bases and J 9 bases; bases outside gene matches: 5. Written as DNA, the CDR3 is TGTGCCAGCAGCGTGGGACTAGCGGGAGGAGTGCAGTACTTC. Protein product: CASSVGLAGGVQYF.

The J gene is TRBJ1-1, the V gene TRBV5-1, with D unresolved. The CDR3 extends over 15 amino acids. Per the germline V gene, CDR1 is SGHRS and CDR2 is YFSETQ. The V end lost 0 bases, the J end lost 4 bases, and 13 bases lay between the germline ends. The CDR3 DNA is TGCGCCAGCAGCTTGGGGGCAGTTAGTATCACTGAAGCTTTCTTT. Amino acid sequence: CASSLGAVSITEAFF.

The sample holds one count of this clone. This chain joins TRBV9 and TRBJ1-2; D is possibly TRBD1 (5 bases). The length of the CDR3 is 12 residues. V was cut by 6 bases and J by 1 base, with 7 bases left in between. The germline CDR1 and CDR2 sequences are SGDLS and YYNGEE. CDR3 bases: TGTGCCAGCACGGGGGATAACTATGGCTACACCTTC. Encoded protein: CASTGDNYGYTF. The whole variable domain, filled in from reference TRBV9 and TRBJ1-2, reads DSGVTQTPKHLITATGQRVTLRCSPRSGDLSVYWYQQSLDQGLQFLIQYYNGEERAKGNILERFSAQQFPDLHSELNLSSLELGDSALYFCASTGDNYGYTFGSGTRLTVV.

The V gene is TRBV6-1, the J gene TRBJ1-1; tentative D call: TRBD1 (5 bases). Trimming cost V 5 bases and J 5 bases, with 12 bases left between them. Germline V gene lookup returns CDR1 MNHNS and CDR2 SASEGT. CDR3 length: 13 residues. Written as DNA, the CDR3 is TGTGCCAGCAGTCTCCTCCGGGGGACTGAAGCTTTCTTT. It encodes CASSLLRGTEAFF.

The chain combines TRBV7-9 with TRBJ2-2; TRBD2 matches 7 bases. Trimming at V came to 8 bases and at J to 2 bases, leaving 17 bases not matched to a gene. The CDR3 extends over 18 amino acids. CDR1 SEHNR and CDR2 FQNEAQ come from the germline V gene (reference sequence). CDR3 DNA sequence: TGTGCCAGCCAAGCTTATGCCGGACGGGGGGTTAACACCGGGGAGCTGTTTTTT. Translated, it gives CASQAYAGRGVNTGELFF.

This clone was seen a handful of times. J is TRBJ2-2 and V is TRBV5-1, with TRBD1 matching 7 bases. Germline V gene sequence: CDR1 SGHRS, CDR2 YFSETQ. J gave up 2 bases and V 4 bases, and 5 bases lay outside the gene matches. The CDR3 is 15 amino acids. The CDR3 protein is CASSRGTDNTGELFF. DNA for the CDR3: TGCGCCAGCAGCCGAGGGACAGATAACACCGGGGAGCTGTTTTTT.